This T cell receptor (beta chain) was found in a study of CD8 T cells in Susac syndrome. It was with random hexamers that about 0.45 to 1 ug RNA was reverse transcribed. TCRdb reanalysed the immunoSEQ multiplex PCR reads using MiXCR and keeps one entry per CDR3 protein. Of a few hundred thousand distinct CDR3 sequences listed, 95% were seen once; the top ten hold 0.085% to 0.1%. CD8+ and CD4+ blood T cells underwent TCR beta sequencing. The sample comprised CD4+ T cells from PBMCs. The TCR was taken from a human donor with multiple sclerosis.

CDR3 amino acids: CASSFGGSNYGYTF. CDR3 bases: TGCGCCAGCAGCTTCGGGGGAAGTAACTATGGCTACACCTTC. This chain links TRBV5-1 with TRBJ1-2; D may be TRBD1 (5 bases). Trimming stripped 2 bases from V and 1 base from J, with 9 bases between. Germline V gene lookup returns CDR1 SGHRS and CDR2 YFSETQ. This CDR3 spans 14 amino acids.